Listed below are T cell receptor beta chains from one sample, sequenced in a study of early T cells in non-severe SARS-CoV-2 infection. TCRdb re-called the 5' RACE reads with MiXCR, one entry per CDR3 protein. The sample gives around 44,000 distinct CDR3 sequences, around 10% of which show up once; about 8.5% is in the top ten. Material: whole blood. These TCRs come from an adult who was a healthcare worker with PCR-confirmed SARS-CoV-2 infection or an uninfected control (not recorded which). CDR3s include the opening cysteine and the closing phenylalanine or tryptophan. D genes are given only for firm matches. Size values are once, few and many counts, or a class for expanded clones, and some rows have none.

TRBJ1-1 TRBV7-2 - 14 many TGTGCCAGCAGCTTACGCAGGGTGGCCACTGAAGCTTTCTTT CASSLRRVATEAFF
TRBJ2-7 TRBV20-1 - 15 many TGCAGTGCTAGCCTCCCCACCGGGCCTGGGGTCGAGCAGTACTTC CSASLPTGPGVEQYF
TRBJ2-7 TRBV20-1 TRBD2 14 few TGCAGTGCGGGGCGGGGGACTGGAACCTACGAGCAGTACTTC CSAGRGTGTYEQYF
TRBJ1-5 TRBV2 - 15 few TGTGCCAGCGGGGTAACTTATCCCGACCGGCAGCCCCAGCATTTT CASGVTYPDRQPQHF
TRBJ1-5 TRBV4-2 - 13 - TGTGCCAGCAGCCAAGGTATGGATCAGCCCCAGCATTTT CASSQGMDQPQHF
TRBJ2-3 TRBV29-1 - 12 many TGCAGCGTACGGCCTGGTCGAGATACGCAGTATTTT CSVRPGRDTQYF
TRBJ2-1 TRBV14 TRBD2 15 few TGTGCCAGCAGCCAGGTTGGGACTAGCGGGAGGGCGACTCTCTTC CASSQVGTSGRATLF
TRBJ1-1 TRBV30 - 12 many TGTGCCTGGAGCAGGGGAGACACTGAAGCTTTCTTT CAWSRGDTEAFF
TRBJ1-1 TRBV6-5 TRBD1 14 many TGTGCCAGCAGTACCCCCAGGGGGTTCGCTGAAGCTTTCTTT CASSTPRGFAEAFF
TRBJ2-1 TRBV6-5 TRBD2 15 few TGTGCCAGCAGTCACCTAGCGGGAGGGTATAATGAGCAGTTCTTC CASSHLAGGYNEQFF
TRBJ1-6 TRBV19 TRBD1 14 - TGTGCCAGTAGCCGAACAGGGGTGGATTCACCCCTCCACTTT CASSRTGVDSPLHF
TRBJ2-3 TRBV4-1 TRBD2 16 many TGCGCCAGCAGCACACGACTAGCGGCTAGCACAGATACGCAGTATTTT CASSTRLAASTDTQYF
TRBJ2-2 TRBV7-8 - 12 many TGTGCCACCTCAGAGAACACCGGGGAGCTGTTTTTT CATSENTGELFF